One T cell receptor beta chain is described in this entry. Its antigen is currently unknown. Germline V CDR1 and CDR2: SGHVS, FNYEAQ. Trimming stripped 2 bases from V and 1 base from J, with 11 bases between. This CDR3 has 15 residues. The sample belongs to a study of shared clonotypes between healthy human individuals. Study overall: For every donor, three CD4 naive, three CD4 memory, two CD8 naive and one CD8 memory plates were used.

The study's findings and limits: Naive subsets generally exceeded memory subsets in estimated richness. Clonotypes not shared had lower generation probabilities than those common to all four donors.

Original processing methods: Owing to the provision of junction-only sequences devoid of quality scores by immunoSEQ, filtering differed. The protocol was immunoSEQ multiplex PCR, while the TCRdb copy is restricted to in-frame clones and leaves out a portion. V, J and clone size were drawn from that table, and D and trimming were deduced from the DNA. The data show 600,000 to 750,000 clones, with 90% seen just once and more than 30% held by the top ten. Sample: memory CD8+ T cells from PBMCs. Indicated subset: CD45RO+ cells pooled with CCR7-negative TemRA cells. The clonotype comes from a man younger than 35 in good health. Some clones in this sample may be carry-over from other donors' samples. The chain has TRBV7-6 and TRBJ2-5, with D maybe TRBD2 (6 bases). In DNA form, the CDR3 reads TGTGCCAGCAGCTTACGCGGGATGAGCCAAGAGACCCAGTACTTC. As protein: CASSLRGMSQETQYF.